Each of the 6 T cell receptor beta chains below was sequenced from the same sample in a study of blood T cell repertoires in COVID-19. This table comes from immunoSEQ multiplex PCR, and its TCRdb copy is limited to in-frame clones, with some not included. The table includes 50,000 to 75,000 clones, 78% detected once. Sequencing was carried out using peripheral blood. These receptors came from a man aged 55 to 70 with COVID-19, enrolled during active disease.

The V and J genes are TRBV28 and TRBJ1-2, with D uncertain. This CDR3 comprises 12 residues. Trimming took 5 bases from V and 4 from J, leaving 8 bases between them. CDR1 is MDHEN, CDR2 SYDVKM, per germline. CDR3 in amino acids: CASSPLSYGYTF. The CDR3 bases are TGTGCCAGCAGTCCCCTGAGCTATGGCTACACCTTC.

V and J are TRBV7-9 and TRBJ1-2; D gene unclear. V was cut by 4 bases and J by 4 bases, with 13 bases left in between. The CDR3 runs to 14 residues. Germline assignment: CDR1 SEHNR and CDR2 FQNEAQ (reference sequence). The CDR3 DNA is TGTGCCAGCAGCTCAAGACATGTTCTCTATGGCTACACCTTC. Its translation is CASSSRHVLYGYTF.

V is TRBV19 and J is TRBJ1-5, with D unclear. CDR3 length: 14 amino acids. Trimming pared 4 bases from V and 9 bases from J, leaving 16 bases between. CDR1 is LNHDA and CDR2 is SQIVND in the germline V gene (reference sequence). In DNA, the CDR3 is TGTGCCAGTAGTACCCAGAGAGGTCTGAGGCCCCAGCATTTT. Translated, it gives CASSTQRGLRPQHF.

The DNA of the CDR3 is TGTGCCAGCACGGGTAACACCGGGGAGCTGTTTTTT. It specifies CASTGNTGELFF. The V and J genes are TRBV6-5 and TRBJ2-2; D ambiguous. The V and J ends lost 7 bases and 2 bases respectively, with 5 bases between them. CDR1 is MNHEY, CDR2 SVGAGI, per germline. The CDR3 consists of 12 residues.

The chain uses TRBV2 and TRBJ2-2, with 8 bases matching TRBD2. CDR1 and CDR2 (germline): SNHLY, FYNNEI. J gave up 6 bases and V 3 bases, and 3 bases lay outside the gene matches. The length of the CDR3 is 14 residues. Here the CDR3 DNA reads TGTGCCAGCAGTGAGACAGCGGGAGCCGGGGAGCTGTTTTTT. Its translation: CASSETAGAGELFF.

The V and J genes are TRBV7-7 and TRBJ2-1; 10 bases map to TRBD1. Germline V gene sequence: CDR1 SSHAT, CDR2 FNYEAQ (reference sequence). The CDR3 runs 20 residues. The V segment lost 5 bases and the J segment 0 bases; nucleotides outside the gene matches: 16. CDR3 loop: CASSLNPPGQGVPSYNEQFF. CDR3 nucleotides: TGTGCCAGCAGCCTTAATCCACCCGGACAGGGGGTCCCCTCCTACAATGAGCAGTTCTTC.